The 25 T cell receptor beta chains presented below share a single source sample, sequenced in a study of blood T cell repertoires in COVID-19. Sequenced by immunoSEQ multiplex PCR; TCRdb stores in-frame clones only, minus some. The sample carries 40,000 to 50,000 clones, 88% recorded once. The specimen was peripheral blood. Source of these receptors: a human donor in a cohort sampled during active COVID-19.

The J gene is TRBJ2-7, the V gene TRBV5-1, with 10 bases fitting TRBD1. Germline V gene lookup returns CDR1 SGHRS and CDR2 YFSETQ. V lost 1 base and J lost 6; bases outside the gene matches: 10. The CDR3 length is 16 residues. The CDR3 DNA follows: TGCGCCAGCAGCTTGAGCTCCGGGACAGGGGACTCCGAGCAGTACTTC. It is translated as CASSLSSGTGDSEQYF. The full variable domain, in which reference TRBV5-1 and TRBJ2-7 provide the parts outside the CDR3, is KAGVTQTPRYLIKTRGQQVTLSCSPISGHRSVSWYQQTPGQGLQFLFEYFSETQRNKGNFPGRFSGRQFSNSRSEMNVSTLELGDSALYLCASSLSSGTGDSEQYFGPGTRLTVT.

V gene TRBV5-1 combines with J gene TRBJ2-7; 7 nucleotides align to TRBD1. The CDR3 extends over 17 amino acids. Germline values: CDR1 SGHRS, CDR2 YFSETQ. The V gene end was trimmed by 4 bases and the J gene end by 0 bases; junction bases not matched to a gene: 13. CDR3 loop: CASSLRRDSESSYEQYF. The DNA of the CDR3 is TGCGCCAGCAGCCTTCGCCGGGACAGCGAAAGCTCCTACGAGCAGTACTTC. The full variable domain, with the rest looked up from reference TRBV5-1 and TRBJ2-7, is KAGVTQTPRYLIKTRGQQVTLSCSPISGHRSVSWYQQTPGQGLQFLFEYFSETQRNKGNFPGRFSGRQFSNSRSEMNVSTLELGDSALYLCASSLRRDSESSYEQYFGPGTRLTVT.

The chain couples TRBV6-5 to TRBJ2-7; D is perhaps TRBD2 (6 bases). Germline lookup yields CDR1 MNHEY and CDR2 SVGAGI. Trimming removed 0 bases from V and 2 bases from J, with 14 bases in between. The CDR3 loop spans 16 amino acids. The CDR3 protein is CASSYSWGDGPYEQYF. For the CDR3, the DNA is TGTGCCAGCAGTTACTCGTGGGGGGACGGCCCCTACGAGCAGTACTTC.

The chain links TRBV11-3 to TRBJ2-2; possibly TRBD1 for D (6 bases). Trimming took 6 bases from V and 4 from J, leaving 12 bases between them. Germline loops: CDR1 SGHNT, CDR2 YENEEA. This CDR3 region has 14 residues. CDR3 loop: CASSRDRFTGELFF. The CDR3 bases are TGTGCCAGCAGTCGCGACAGGTTCACCGGGGAGCTGTTTTTT.

The rearrangement uses TRBV4-2 and TRBJ1-4, with 7 bases that match TRBD1. Germline assignment: CDR1 LGHNA and CDR2 YNFKEQ. The V segment lost 6 bases and the J segment 0 bases; nucleotides outside the gene matches: 7. This CDR3 is built from 16 residues. CDR3 residues: CASSRGQEATNEKLFF. The DNA for the CDR3 is TGTGCCAGCAGTCGCGGACAGGAGGCAACTAATGAAAAACTGTTTTTT.

This chain joins TRBV18 and TRBJ2-3; D gene uncertain. V was clipped by 6 bases and J by 2 bases, with 18 bases between them. The CDR3 is 16 residues long. The germline V gene encodes CDR1 KGHSH and CDR2 LQKENI. CDR3 in amino acids: CASSFSQLYHTDTQYF. CDR3 nucleotides: TGTGCCAGCTCCTTCTCACAGCTGTACCACACAGATACGCAGTATTTT.

This chain connects TRBV4-2 to TRBJ1-2, with D tentatively TRBD1 (5 bases). The CDR3 is made up of 17 amino acids. Germline V gene lookup returns CDR1 LGHNA and CDR2 YNFKEQ. With 1 base removed from V and 4 bases from J, the gap between germline ends came to 19 bases. This chain's CDR3 is CASSQAQGGGLVYGYTF. The CDR3 DNA is TGTGCCAGCAGCCAAGCTCAGGGAGGAGGGCTAGTCTATGGCTACACCTTC.

This rearrangement joins TRBV13 to TRBJ2-7; 12 nucleotides line up with TRBD2. Germline V CDR1 and CDR2: PRHDT, FYEKMQ (reference sequence). V was clipped by 5 bases and J by 7 bases; unmatched bases: 3. This CDR3 contains 13 residues. CDR3 bases: TGTGCCAGCAGCCCCGGACTAGCGGGGGAGCAGTACTTC. This translates into CASSPGLAGEQYF.

The chain has TRBV18 and TRBJ2-3; 7 nucleotides match TRBD2. The CDR3 covers 14 residues. The junction had 3 bases not matched to a gene; V was cut back by 3 bases and J by 3 bases. Per the germline V gene, CDR1 is KGHSH and CDR2 is LQKENI. CDR3 sequence reads: CASSPGLHTDTQYF. CDR3 coding DNA: TGTGCCAGCTCACCGGGACTACATACAGATACGCAGTATTTT. Using reference TRBV18 and TRBJ2-3 for the parts outside the CDR3, the full variable domain is NAGVMQNPRHLVRRRGQEARLRCSPMKGHSHVYWYRQLPEEGLKFMVYLQKENIIDESGMPKERFSAEFPKEGPSILRIQQVVRGDSAAYFCASSPGLHTDTQYFGPGTRLTVL.

V usage is TRBV7-3 and J usage is TRBJ2-6; TRBD2 matches 7 bases. This CDR3 spans 17 amino acids. Germline CDR1 is SGHTA and CDR2 is FQGTGA. The V and J ends lost 1 base and 0 bases, in that order; junction bases with no gene match: 3. Here the CDR3 DNA reads TGTGCCAGCAGCTTAAGCGGGAGCCGCTCTGGGGCCAACGTCCTGACTTTC. Amino acids: CASSLSGSRSGANVLTF. Combining the CDR3 with reference TRBV7-3 and TRBJ2-6 gives the whole variable domain GAGVSQTPSNKVTEKGKYVELRCDPISGHTALYWYRQSLGQGPEFLIYFQGTGAADDSGLPNDRFFAVRPEGSVSTLKIQRTERGDSAVYLCASSLSGSRSGANVLTFGAGSRLTVL.

The chain is built from TRBV12-5 and TRBJ2-5; D ambiguous. The CDR3 spans 13 residues. Germline-derived CDR1 and CDR2 are LGHNT and FRNRAP. V lost 1 base and J 2 bases, leaving 5 bases between the germline ends. This CDR3 reads CASGLGGQETQYF. Written as DNA, the CDR3 is TGTGCTAGTGGTTTGGGAGGACAAGAGACCCAGTACTTC.

The CDR3 region is CASSLAGGTGNYGYTF. CDR3 nucleotides: TGTGCCAGCAGCTTGGCTGGGGGTACAGGGAACTATGGCTACACCTTC. The gene calls are TRBV5-6 and TRBJ1-2; D possibly corresponds to TRBD1 (6 bases). The CDR3 has 16 residues. The ends were cut back, 0 bases at V and 2 bases at J, with 14 bases in the middle. Germline V gives CDR1 SGHDT, CDR2 YYEEEE. Using reference TRBV5-6 and TRBJ1-2 for the parts outside the CDR3, the full variable domain is DAGVTQSPTHLIKTRGQQVTLRCSPKSGHDTVSWYQQALGQGPQFIFQYYEEEERQRGNFPDRFSGHQFPNYSSELNVNALLLGDSALYLCASSLAGGTGNYGYTFGSGTRLTVV.

V is TRBV6-4 and J is TRBJ2-4; 7 bases match TRBD2. Germline CDR1 and CDR2: MRHNA and SNTAGT. The V gene end was trimmed by 3 bases and the J gene end by 8 bases; junction bases not matched to a gene: 4. The CDR3 loop spans 13 amino acids. CDR3 in DNA: TGTGCCAGCAGTGAAGTACGGGGGGACATTCAGTACTTC. Residues: CASSEVRGDIQYF.

The chain couples TRBV4-1 to TRBJ2-5; no clear D. Looked up from germline, CDR1 is MGHRA and CDR2 is YSYEKL. V was pared by 1 base and J by 2 bases, with 5 bases between. The CDR3 consists of 13 residues. Written as DNA, the CDR3 is TGCGCCAGCAGCCAAGCTTTTCAAGAGACCCAGTACTTC. Amino acids: CASSQAFQETQYF.

This clone was counted between two and nine times. The chain carries TRBV11-1 and TRBJ2-7, with 9 bases identical to TRBD1. This CDR3 is built from 15 residues. V lost 5 bases to trimming and J lost 4 bases; unmatched junction nucleotides: 9. From germline, CDR1 is SGHAT and CDR2 FQDESV (reference sequence). CDR3 loop: CASSVAPGQGYEQYF. The CDR3, as DNA: TGTGCCAGCAGCGTCGCTCCGGGACAGGGATACGAGCAGTACTTC.

CDR3 amino acids: CASSLLAGGKDEQFF. The CDR3 region has the DNA TGTGCCAGCAGTTTACTAGCGGGAGGTAAGGATGAGCAGTTCTTC. V usage is TRBV28 and J usage is TRBJ2-1, with 11 bases aligning to TRBD2. Looked up from germline, CDR1 is MDHEN and CDR2 is SYDVKM. The length of the CDR3 is 15 residues. J was trimmed by 8 bases and V by 2 bases; bases with no gene match: 5.

The chain is built from TRBV9 and TRBJ2-1; possible D gene TRBD2, 6 bases. The CDR3 loop spans 13 amino acids. Germline V gene lookup returns CDR1 SGDLS and CDR2 YYNGEE. Trimming removed 2 bases from V and 9 bases from J, with 12 bases in between. CDR3 protein: CASSVALAREQFF. The DNA of the CDR3 is TGTGCCAGCAGCGTGGCGCTAGCGCGTGAGCAGTTCTTC.

This rearrangement joins TRBV12-3 or TRBV12-4 to TRBJ1-1, with TRBD1 identical over 7 bases. With 8 bases clipped from V and 4 bases from J, the junction kept 4 bases outside the gene matches. The CDR3 has 12 amino acids. The CDR3 reads CASGRGPTEAFF. DNA for the CDR3: TGTGCCAGCGGAAGGGGGCCCACTGAAGCTTTCTTT.

The V and J genes are TRBV2 and TRBJ2-1; possibly TRBD2 for D (5 bases). This CDR3 comprises 13 residues. V dropped 3 bases and J dropped 5 bases, with 8 bases sitting between them. Germline values: CDR1 SNHLY, CDR2 FYNNEI. The CDR3 is CASSDQRNNEQFF. CDR3 bases: TGTGCCAGCAGTGACCAGCGGAACAATGAGCAGTTCTTC.

The V gene is TRBV2, the J gene TRBJ1-1, with 7 bases aligning to TRBD1. This CDR3 region has 14 residues. With 10 bases clipped from V and 3 bases from J, the junction kept 11 bases outside the gene matches. CDR1 and CDR2 from the germline V gene are SNHLY and FYNNEI. The DNA of the CDR3 is TGTGCCATCGTCCGACAGGGAGGTGACACTGAAGCTTTCTTT. Its protein is CAIVRQGGDTEAFF.

The chain employs TRBV28 and TRBJ1-2, with D unclear. V dropped 5 bases and J dropped 5 bases, with 6 bases sitting between them. The germline CDR1 and CDR2 sequences are MDHEN and SYDVKM. This CDR3 contains 11 residues. Here the CDR3 DNA reads TGTGCCAGCAGTCCGCGTTATGGCTACACCTTC. Translating gives CASSPRYGYTF.

CDR3 protein: CASSLTGGRGGYF. The CDR3 DNA sequence: TGTGCCAGCAGCTTAACTGGGGGGAGAGGTGGGTACTTC. This chain links TRBV11-2 with TRBJ2-7, with D perhaps matching TRBD2 (6 bases). Between the trimmed V and J ends, which lost 2 bases and 12 bases, there was a span of 17 bases. The CDR3 runs 13 residues. Germline V gene sequence: CDR1 SGHAT, CDR2 FQNNGV.

The chain carries TRBV12-1 and TRBJ2-1; no check of the table's D call, TRBD2, against the DNA was made. TRBV12-1 is labeled a pseudogene. The CDR3 runs 13 residues. In DNA, the CDR3 is TGTGCCAGCAGCTTTGATCCGGGGAATGAGCAGTTCTTC. Translation gives CASSFDPGNEQFF.

This clone was counted a few times. The rearrangement links TRBV6-5 to TRBJ2-7, with D possibly matching TRBD2 (5 bases). This CDR3 is 15 amino acids long. Germline V gives CDR1 MNHEY, CDR2 SVGAGI. Trimming removed 2 bases from V and 0 bases from J, with 11 bases in between. In DNA form, the CDR3 reads TGTGCCAGCAGTTACGGAGGCAGGACCTCCTACGAGCAGTACTTC. As protein: CASSYGGRTSYEQYF.

The chain couples TRBV5-4 to TRBJ2-5; D is ambiguous. Germline V gives CDR1 SGHNT, CDR2 YYREEE (reference sequence). Trimming pared 0 bases from V and 3 bases from J, leaving 6 bases between. The CDR3 has 13 amino acids. The CDR3 reads CASSLDVEETQYF. CDR3 sequence (DNA): TGTGCCAGCAGCTTGGACGTAGAAGAGACCCAGTACTTC.